The following is a T cell receptor (beta chain) sequence with its context. The CDR3 loop spans 15 amino acids. Germline CDR1 MNHEY, CDR2 SVGAGI. The V and J ends lost 8 bases and 0 bases, in that order; junction bases with no gene match: 9. The sample comes from a study of blood T cell repertoires in COVID-19. Per the authors' pipeline: Amplification from reference gene primers served as the basis for estimated nucleated cell counts. Generated by immunoSEQ multiplex PCR, the TCRdb table keeps only in-frame clones and is missing some. V and J calls and clone size are those listed in that table; D and trimming were worked out from the DNA. The data contain over 200,000 clones, approximately 91% of them seen just once; the ten biggest clones take up approximately 0.8%.

The sequence was obtained from a woman in her 30s with acute or convalescent COVID-19. The gene calls are TRBV6-5 and TRBJ2-7, with 8 bases aligning to TRBD2. Sequencing input: peripheral blood. Here the CDR3 DNA reads TGTGCCAGCGGCACAAGCGGGAGAAGCTCCTACGAGCAGTACTTC. This codes for CASGTSGRSSYEQYF.